Listed here is a single T cell receptor beta chain. Clones were read by immunoSEQ multiplex PCR, and TCRdb kept only the in-frame ones, dropping some. The top ten clones hold approximately 23% of a sample with over 95,000 clones, more than 65% of them seen once. CDR1 and CDR2 from the germline V gene are SEHNR and FQNEAQ (reference sequence). This CDR3 has 16 amino acids. The V and J ends lost 5 bases and 2 bases, in that order; junction bases with no gene match: 11. The entry originates in a study of shared clonotypes between healthy human individuals. Sequenced sample: memory CD8+ T cells sorted from blood. The sample's subset: CD45RO+ cells pooled with CCR7-negative TemRA cells. This chain connects TRBV7-9 to TRBJ2-7; TRBD2 agrees at 8 bases. The receptor was isolated from a woman aged 30 to 39 in good health. CDR3 residues: CASSPIAGHRPYEQYF. The CDR3 nucleotides are TGTGCCAGCAGCCCAATAGCGGGACATCGCCCCTACGAGCAGTACTTC.